The 10 T cell receptor beta chains in this list originate from one sample, sequenced in a study of tumor-infiltrating lymphocytes in primary liver carcinoma. RNA and DNA were co-extracted from about 20-30 mg of unsorted bulk tissue. Starting material of around 490 ng total RNA yielded TCR beta cDNA via a constant-region primer. Each TCR beta library was derived from three nested multiplex PCR rounds that employed slightly modified ARM-PCR. The two initial PCR rounds, roughly 9 cycles each, used TRBV1-TRBV30 forward and C-beta reverse primers. TCRdb used MiXCR to reprocess the multiplex PCR reads, holding one entry per CDR3 protein. The table shows 100,000 to 150,000 distinct CDR3 sequences, with about 68% occurring only once. Sequenced sample: liver tumor tissue from sampling region 1. This sample's subset: tumor region T1, superior pole. Receptor source: an older woman with primary liver carcinoma and hepatitis B virus infection.

The chain is built from TRBV24-1 and TRBJ1-1; D perhaps matches TRBD1 (5 bases). The length of the CDR3 is 12 residues. Germline-derived CDR1 and CDR2 are KGHDR and SFDVKD. Trimming left V 3 bases short and J 11 bases short, with 12 bases between. The chain's CDR3 is CATSDPVRGAFF. DNA for the CDR3: TGTGCCACCAGTGATCCGGTGCGGGGCGCTTTCTTT.

In the case of this clonotype: The junction differs from germline at one of its ends, possibly a read error. The rearrangement links TRBV11-2 to TRBJ2-3; D not resolved. Germline V gene lookup returns CDR1 SGHAT and CDR2 FQNNGV. This CDR3 comprises 15 residues. The CDR3 reads CASSLDRCYTDTQYF. The CDR3 DNA follows: TGTGCCAGCAGCTTAGATCGGTGCTACACAGATACGCAGTACTTT.

With respect to this clonotype: The junction differs from germline at one of its ends, possibly a read error. V and J are TRBV11-1 and TRBJ2-7, with 7 bases identical to TRBD1. This CDR3 spans 13 amino acids. CDR1 SGHAT and CDR2 FQDESV come from the germline V gene (reference sequence). The CDR3 here is CASSPDRSLERYF. CDR3 DNA sequence: TGTGCCAGTAGCCCGGACAGGTCCCTCGAGCGGTACTTC.

The chain recombines TRBV28 with TRBJ2-7, with 8 nucleotides matching TRBD1. Germline CDR1 MDHEN, CDR2 SYDVKM. The junction had 9 bases not matched to a gene; V was cut back by 5 bases and J by 3 bases. CDR3 length: 15 residues. CDR3: CASSPQRQGSYEQYF. CDR3 sequence (DNA): TGTGCCAGCAGTCCGCAACGACAGGGGAGCTACGAGCAGTACTTC.

This clonotype was seen a handful of times. Given a much more abundant clone one base away, this may be a read error. V gene TRBV7-9 combines with J gene TRBJ1-1; no firm D call. The ends were cut back, 1 base at V and 7 bases at J, with 10 bases in the middle. CDR3 length: 13 residues. Germline-derived CDR1 and CDR2 are SEHNR and FQNEAQ (reference sequence). The CDR3 DNA reads TGTGCCAGCAGCTTAGGAGGCCACATTGAAGCTTTCTTT. It specifies CASSLGGHIEAFF.

The chain links TRBV6-5 to TRBJ2-2, with 8 bases fitting TRBD2. The length of the CDR3 is 16 residues. Germline V gene sequence: CDR1 MNHEY, CDR2 SVGAGI. CDR3 residues: CANRFGLAGSAGELFF. DNA of the CDR3: TGTGCTAACAGATTTGGCCTAGCGGGTTCTGCCGGGGAGCTGTTTTTT.

This rearrangement joins TRBV5-4 to TRBJ2-2; 8 bases are shared with TRBD2. Germline CDR1 SGHNT, CDR2 YYREEE (reference sequence). This CDR3 spans 15 amino acids. V lost 3 bases and J lost 0; bases outside the gene matches: 1. This CDR3 is CASSYGGANTGELFF. In nucleotides, the CDR3 is TGTGCCAGCAGCTACGGGGGGGCGAACACCGGGGAGCTGTTTTTT.

This chain uses TRBV6-1 with TRBJ2-7; 9 bases map to TRBD2. Germline CDR1 reads MNHNS; CDR2 reads SASEGT. The V segment lost 11 bases and the J segment 1 base; nucleotides outside the gene matches: 6. The CDR3 loop spans 13 amino acids. The CDR3 nucleotides are TGTGCCGGCGGGAGGGACAGATCCTACGAGCAGTACTTC. This translates into CAGGRDRSYEQYF.

Regarding this clonotype: Given the absence of the conserved phenylalanine or tryptophan at the CDR3 end, a read error is likely. The V gene is TRBV11-2, the J gene TRBJ2-7, with D possibly matching TRBD2 (5 bases). The germline V gene encodes CDR1 SGHAT and CDR2 FQNNGV. V gave up 5 bases and J gave up 7 bases, with 21 bases separating them. This CDR3 region has 15 residues. CDR3 nucleotide sequence: TGTGCCAGCAGCCTGAGCGTGAGGGCCTCTAGAGAGCAGTACTCC. This sequence encodes CASSLSVRASREQYS.

To note about this clonotype: At one end the junction does not follow the germline gene, possibly because of a read error. V gene TRBV11-2 combines with J gene TRBJ2-3; D assignment may be TRBD1 or TRBD2 (6 bases each). From germline, CDR1 is SGHAT and CDR2 FQNNGV. The CDR3 runs 17 residues. The CDR3 DNA follows: TGTGCCGGCAGCTTAGGGGGGCTAACGTACACGTCAGGTACGCAGTATTTT. It yields the protein CAGSLGGLTYTSGTQYF.